This T cell receptor beta chain stems from a study of T cells in Graves' hyperthyroidism and ophthalmopathy. Study context: Peripheral blood specimens were obtained at initial diagnosis, prior to any treatment.

This CDR3 spans 14 amino acids. Trimming removed 0 bases at V and 7 bases at J, with 10 bases between. The investigators amplified TCR beta CDR3 regions from RNA transcripts. The TCR CDR3 was amplified in a first-round RT-PCR using the HTBI primer set. Via MiXCR, TCRdb re-called the multiplex PCR reads, giving one row per CDR3 protein. Of around 480,000 distinct CDR3 sequences in the sample, approximately 14% are singletons; the top ten hold 15% to 20%. The PBMCs were taken from under 12 ml of fresh peripheral blood. At least ten counts were recorded for this clonotype. The clonotype originates from a woman under 30 with Graves' hyperthyroidism. The chain joins TRBV12-3 or TRBV12-4 to TRBJ1-5; D gene unclear. The sample taken for sequencing was blood. The CDR3 region is CASSLAAVRQPQHF. CDR3 nucleotides: TGTGCCAGCAGTTTAGCGGCAGTGCGACAGCCCCAGCATTTT.